Shown below are 24 T cell receptor beta chains from a single sample sequenced in a study of beta chain features in type 1 diabetes (dated by TCRdb to the late 2010s). Library preparation was by the immunoSEQ multiplex PCR assay. All of the isolated RNA was reverse transcribed with the High Capacity cDNA Reverse Transcription Kit, so expressed TCRB transcripts were sequenced. TCRdb limited this immuneACCESS table to in-frame rearrangements with V and J called. A share of clones is missing; checked studies link under half to unresolved V genes, and the rest is unexplained. The sample includes around 250,000 clones, with 27% observed a single time. The leading ten clones occupy approximately 4% of the sample. Sequencing used central memory CD4+ T cells from blood. These receptors all come from a man aged 30-40 years in good health.

This clone was observed a handful of times. V is TRBV5-1 and J is TRBJ2-6; D is ambiguous. The germline V and J ends were trimmed by 0 bases and 2 bases, with 0 bases remaining between them. Germline CDR1 is SGHRS and CDR2 is YFSETQ. This CDR3 is built from 13 residues. The DNA for the CDR3 is TGCGCCAGCAGCTTGGCTGGGGCCAACGTCCTGACTTTC. Amino acid sequence: CASSLAGANVLTF.

To note about this clone: Possible read error: a much larger clone is one base away. The rearrangement links TRBV30 to TRBJ2-6; 8 nucleotides line up with TRBD1. CDR1 GTSNPN and CDR2 SVGIG come from the germline V gene (reference sequence). This CDR3 is built from 16 residues. The CDR3 spells CASRRDRSSGANGLTF. In DNA, the CDR3 is TGTGCCTCCCGCCGGGACAGGAGCTCTGGGGCCAACGGCCTGACTTTC.

V is TRBV7-6 and J is TRBJ2-7; the match to TRBD1 covers 8 bases. CDR1 is SGHVS, CDR2 FNYEAQ, per germline. This CDR3 has 15 residues. The trim removed 0 bases at V and 5 bases at J, leaving 6 bases unmatched. The CDR3 protein is CASSLALGQGHEQYF. The CDR3 nucleotides read TGTGCCAGCAGCTTAGCGTTAGGACAGGGTCACGAGCAGTACTTC.

This chain links TRBV28 with TRBJ2-7, with TRBD2 as a possible D gene (6 bases). Germline V CDR1 and CDR2: MDHEN, SYDVKM. This CDR3 comprises 16 residues. Deletions cut 3 bases from V and 1 base from J, with 16 bases between. CDR3 nucleotide sequence: TGTGCCAGCAGTTTCCATCTAGCGTCACTGTCCTACGAGCAGTACTTC. Its translation is CASSFHLASLSYEQYF.

The rearrangement links TRBV7-2 to TRBJ2-3; 9 bases are shared with TRBD1. Germline trimming cut 1 base from V and 4 bases from J; bases unmatched to any gene: 6. CDR1 is SGHTA and CDR2 is FQGNSA in the germline V gene. This CDR3 contains 16 residues. CDR3 sequence: CASSLVGTGLADTQYF. The CDR3 nucleotides read TGTGCCAGCAGCTTAGTAGGGACAGGGTTGGCAGATACGCAGTATTTT.

Many counts were recorded for this clone. The chain links TRBV30 to TRBJ2-2, with D tentatively TRBD2 (7 bases). This CDR3 is 15 amino acids long. Trimming took off 4 bases at V and 5 bases at J, with 17 bases between the two ends. Germline assignment: CDR1 GTSNPN and CDR2 SVGIG (reference sequence). The CDR3 reads CAWKVGGLRTGELFF. The DNA for the CDR3 is TGTGCCTGGAAGGTGGGGGGGCTCCGTACCGGGGAGCTGTTTTTT.

The chain recombines TRBV7-9 with TRBJ2-7; 8 bases line up with TRBD2. The CDR3 has 16 amino acids. Germline V gene sequence: CDR1 SEHNR, CDR2 FQNEAQ (reference sequence). V lost 1 base and J lost 4; bases outside the gene matches: 9. The DNA for the CDR3 is TGTGCCAGCAGCTTAGGGGTAGCGGGACTGGGTTACGAGCAGTACTTC. Protein product: CASSLGVAGLGYEQYF.

The V gene is TRBV5-1, the J gene TRBJ1-5, with D unclear. Germline loops: CDR1 SGHRS, CDR2 YFSETQ. This CDR3 spans 15 amino acids. Trimming took 4 bases from V and 0 from J, leaving 11 bases between them. CDR3 nucleotides: TGCGCCAGCAGCACCTCCGGGGATAGCAATCAGCCCCAGCATTTT. The encoded protein is CASSTSGDSNQPQHF.

Note on this clone: A read error may explain this, as a much larger clone is one base away. Distinct nucleotide sequences in the sample also encode this CDR3. V is TRBV14 and J is TRBJ1-5, with D hard to call. V was cut by 0 bases and J by 6 bases, with 6 bases left in between. The CDR3 sequence is 13 residues long. The germline V gene encodes CDR1 SGHDN and CDR2 FVKESK. The CDR3 DNA sequence: TGTGCCAGCAGCCAAGATAGGCGTCAGCCCCAGCATTTT. Its translation: CASSQDRRQPQHF.

The chain carries TRBV7-8 and TRBJ2-1; D perhaps matches TRBD2 (6 bases). Trimming took 0 bases from V and 1 from J, leaving 16 bases between them. CDR3 size: 18 residues. Germline V gene data show CDR1 as SGHVS and CDR2 as FQNEAQ. The CDR3 loop is CASSLASGGRSSYNEQFF. The CDR3 DNA is TGTGCCAGCAGCTTAGCTTCCGGGGGACGCAGTTCCTACAATGAGCAGTTCTTC.

This clone showed up just a few times. The CDR3 loop reads CAWSGLGGSYEQYF. As DNA, the CDR3 is TGTGCCTGGAGCGGACTAGGGGGATCCTACGAGCAGTACTTC. V and J are TRBV30 and TRBJ2-7; TRBD2 is a possible D gene (7 bases). CDR1 is GTSNPN, CDR2 SVGIG, per germline (reference sequence). Deletions cut 3 bases from V and 1 base from J, with 13 bases between. The CDR3 is 14 residues long.

This chain connects TRBV5-1 to TRBJ2-7; perhaps TRBD2 as D (6 bases). The CDR3 has 16 residues. Germline V CDR1 and CDR2: SGHRS, YFSETQ. The V end lost 5 bases, the J end lost 1 base, and 19 bases lay between the germline ends. CDR3 residues: CASSAIGGSRSYEQYF. CDR3 coding DNA: TGCGCCAGCAGTGCTATCGGGGGTAGCCGGTCCTACGAGCAGTACTTC.

This clone came up a few times. The gene calls are TRBV28 and TRBJ2-2; D gene ambiguous. Germline lookup yields CDR1 MDHEN and CDR2 SYDVKM. This CDR3 has 14 residues. V lost 3 bases and J lost 1, with 6 bases in between. The chain's CDR3 is CASSFVRNTGELFF. The DNA of the CDR3 is TGTGCCAGCAGTTTTGTCAGGAACACCGGGGAGCTGTTTTTT.

The chain employs TRBV28 and TRBJ2-7; the D gene is possibly TRBD2 (5 bases). Germline assignment: CDR1 MDHEN and CDR2 SYDVKM. The V gene lost 6 bases and the J gene lost 6 bases, with 12 bases spanning the gap. The CDR3 contains 12 residues. CDR3: CASRPNGLEQYF. The DNA of the CDR3 is TGTGCCAGCAGACCAAACGGACTCGAGCAGTACTTC. The entire variable domain, with the rest obtained from reference TRBV28 and TRBJ2-7, is as follows: DVKVTQSSRYLVKRTGEKVFLECVQDMDHENMFWYRQDPGLGLRLIYFSYDVKMKEKGDIPEGYSVSREKKERFSLILESASTNQTSMYLCASRPNGLEQYFGPGTRLTVT.

This clone appeared a few times. J is TRBJ2-3 and V is TRBV9, with no clear D. Trimming left V 0 bases short and J 1 base short, with 6 bases between. This CDR3 comprises 14 residues. Germline V gives CDR1 SGDLS, CDR2 YYNGEE. CDR3 in amino acids: CASSVAPGTDTQYF. The CDR3 DNA is TGTGCCAGCAGCGTAGCCCCTGGCACAGATACGCAGTATTTT.

In this sample, this clone turned up a few times. This chain links TRBV7-2 with TRBJ2-1, with D possibly matching TRBD2 (6 bases). Germline CDR1 SGHTA, CDR2 FQGNSA. The CDR3 consists of 13 residues. Trimming removed 4 bases from V and 6 bases from J, with 10 bases in between. Here the CDR3 DNA reads TGTGCCAGCAGCTCAGCGGGCCGCAATGAGCAGTTCTTC. It codes for CASSSAGRNEQFF.

The chain carries TRBV5-6 and TRBJ1-2, with a possible D match to TRBD1 (6 bases). The CDR3 spans 13 residues. Germline assignment: CDR1 SGHDT and CDR2 YYEEEE. Trimming took 0 bases from V and 12 from J, leaving 15 bases between them. The chain's CDR3 is CASSLEFRTVDTF. CDR3 DNA sequence: TGTGCCAGCAGCTTGGAGTTCAGGACAGTTGACACCTTC.

J is TRBJ2-7 and V is TRBV20-1; no clear D. The CDR3 length is 11 residues. Trimming cost V 6 bases and J 0 bases, with 6 bases left between them. The germline V gene encodes CDR1 DFQATT and CDR2 SNEGSKA (reference sequence). CDR3 residues: CSARFSYEQYF. CDR3 sequence (DNA): TGCAGTGCAAGATTCTCCTACGAGCAGTACTTC.

In its sample, this clone was seen a few times. The V call is TRBV7-2, the J call TRBJ2-1; possibly TRBD1 or TRBD2 for D (5 bases each). V was shortened by 4 bases and J by 7 bases, with 11 bases between the two germline ends. The CDR3 totals 13 residues. Germline-derived CDR1 and CDR2 are SGHTA and FQGNSA. The CDR3 DNA sequence: TGTGCCAGCAGCTCGGGACCACAGAATGAGCAGTTCTTC. Protein: CASSSGPQNEQFF.

The genes are TRBV6-1 and TRBJ2-5; a weak D match, TRBD2 (6 bases). The CDR3 contains 13 residues. The ends were cut back, 6 bases at V and 5 bases at J, with 13 bases in the middle. In germline, CDR1 is MNHNS, CDR2 SASEGT. The CDR3 reads CASSLTREETQYF. CDR3 sequence (DNA): TGTGCCAGCAGCCTAACCCGGGAGGAGACCCAGTACTTC.

The chain carries TRBV5-1 and TRBJ2-5; weak D call: TRBD1 (5 bases). CDR3 length equals 14 residues. The V gene's germline CDR1 is SGHRS and CDR2 YFSETQ. Trimming left V 0 bases short and J 3 bases short, with 9 bases between. CDR3 nucleotide sequence: TGCGCCAGCAGCTTGGGAACCAGGGAAGAGACCCAGTACTTC. Translated: CASSLGTREETQYF.

This chain connects TRBV29-1 to TRBJ2-2; D may be TRBD2 (6 bases). This CDR3 has 13 residues. From germline, CDR1 is SQVTM and CDR2 ANQGSEA. The V and J ends lost 7 bases and 1 base respectively, with 10 bases between them. The CDR3, as DNA: TGCAGCGCCCTTAGCGGGAACACCGGGGAGCTGTTTTTT. Its translation: CSALSGNTGELFF.

The sample holds one count of this clone. The genes are TRBV7-8 and TRBJ2-6, with TRBD2 matching over 8 bases. This CDR3 comprises 18 residues. V was clipped by 3 bases and J by 1 base; unmatched bases: 8. Germline V gene data show CDR1 as SGHVS and CDR2 as FQNEAQ. The CDR3 DNA reads TGTGCCAGCAGCTTGGTGGGACTAGACCTATCTGGGGCCAACGTCCTGACTTTC. Its protein product is CASSLVGLDLSGANVLTF.

This rearrangement joins TRBV11-3 to TRBJ2-5; 9 positions agree with TRBD1. The CDR3 contains 16 residues. Germline lookup yields CDR1 SGHNT and CDR2 YENEEA. The trim removed 8 bases at V and 5 bases at J, leaving 15 bases unmatched. The CDR3 reads CASLQGGTGPRETQYF. The CDR3 DNA is TGTGCCAGCCTACAAGGTGGGACAGGGCCACGGGAGACCCAGTACTTC.